The next 10 T cell receptor beta chains were all read from a single sample in a study of blood T cell repertoires in COVID-19. Clones were read by immunoSEQ multiplex PCR, and TCRdb kept only the in-frame ones, dropping some. The table includes some 150,000 clones, about nine tenths detected once. The sequencing sample was made of peripheral blood. The receptors here all came from a woman between 50 and 59 years old with acute or convalescent COVID-19.

This clone was counted only a few times. The chain couples TRBV10-1 to TRBJ1-5, with D possibly matching TRBD1 (5 bases). Trimming took 6 bases from V and 2 from J, leaving 17 bases between them. The CDR3 runs 16 residues. In germline, CDR1 is WNHNN, CDR2 SYGVQD (reference sequence). The CDR3 reads CASSGTVLVGNQPQHF. In DNA, the CDR3 is TGCGCCAGCAGCGGGACTGTTCTGGTTGGCAATCAGCCCCAGCATTTT.

The gene calls are TRBV7-3 and TRBJ1-1; D gene unclear. Germline CDR1 is SGHTA and CDR2 is FQGTGA. Trimming took off 5 bases at V and 1 base at J, with 11 bases between the two ends. This CDR3 is built from 14 residues. The CDR3 DNA reads as TGTGCCAGCAGCCGTCTCGGAGGGAACACTGAAGCTTTCTTT. Translation gives CASSRLGGNTEAFF. Looking up the rest from reference TRBV7-3 and TRBJ1-1 gives the full variable domain: GAGVSQTPSNKVTEKGKYVELRCDPISGHTALYWYRQSLGQGPEFLIYFQGTGAADDSGLPNDRFFAVRPEGSVSTLKIQRTERGDSAVYLCASSRLGGNTEAFFGQGTRLTVV.

The chain links TRBV27 to TRBJ1-1, with TRBD1 identical over 7 bases. V dropped 1 base and J dropped 4; count of bases not matched to a gene: 6. The CDR3 loop spans 15 amino acids. Germline V gene sequence: CDR1 MNHEY, CDR2 SMNVEV (reference sequence). The CDR3 DNA follows: TGTGCCAGCAGTTTATTACAGACAGGGATCACTGAAGCTTTCTTT. Translated, it gives CASSLLQTGITEAFF.

The chain is built from TRBV7-2 and TRBJ1-1; tentative D call: TRBD1 (5 bases). Germline V lookup: CDR1 SGHTA, CDR2 FQGNSA. The CDR3 loop spans 13 amino acids. The V end lost 3 bases, the J end lost 6 bases, and 11 bases lay between the germline ends. CDR3 sequence: CASSLQGNAEAFF. The CDR3 DNA reads as TGTGCCAGCAGCTTGCAGGGAAACGCTGAAGCTTTCTTT.

V and J are TRBV7-9 and TRBJ2-3; weak D call: TRBD1 (6 bases). Germline assignment: CDR1 SEHNR and CDR2 FQNEAQ (reference sequence). The CDR3 runs to 15 residues. V lost 1 base, J lost 2 bases, and 10 bases lay in between. The CDR3 nucleotides are TGTGCCAGCAGCTTAGGAAGACAGGCCACAGATACGCAGTATTTT. Translation gives CASSLGRQATDTQYF.

The genes are TRBV4-2 and TRBJ1-4, with D possibly being TRBD1 (5 bases). The CDR3 extends over 17 amino acids. CDR1 and CDR2 from the germline V gene are LGHNA and YNFKEQ. V lost 1 base and J 0 bases, leaving 12 bases between the germline ends. For the CDR3, the DNA is TGTGCCAGCAGCCAAGCTCCGGAGACAGCAACTAATGAAAAACTGTTTTTT. It codes for CASSQAPETATNEKLFF.

This sequence joins TRBV11-2 and TRBJ2-7, with 8 bases aligning to TRBD2. The V gene end was trimmed by 4 bases and the J gene end by 3 bases; junction bases not matched to a gene: 5. The length of the CDR3 is 14 residues. The V gene's germline CDR1 is SGHAT and CDR2 FQNNGV. The DNA for the CDR3 is TGTGCCAGCAGCTGGCCACGGGGGGGCTACGAGCAGTACTTC. Protein: CASSWPRGGYEQYF.

This chain uses TRBV5-4 with TRBJ1-5; 8 bases map to TRBD1. Germline-derived CDR1 and CDR2 are SGHNT and YYREEE (reference sequence). V was pared by 4 bases and J by 6 bases, with 9 bases of the junction left unmatched. This CDR3 has 15 residues. This CDR3 reads CASSNGQGEFQPQHF. The CDR3 coding sequence is TGTGCCAGCAGCAATGGACAGGGAGAGTTTCAGCCCCAGCATTTT.

The rearrangement joins TRBV5-3 to TRBJ1-1; TRBD1 matches at 9 bases. TRBV5-3 is filed as an ORF, its function uncertain. The CDR3 covers 14 residues. The V and J ends lost 4 bases and 4 bases, in that order; junction bases with no gene match: 5. Here the CDR3 reads CARSRGQGTTEAFF. Here the CDR3 DNA reads TGTGCCAGAAGCCGGGGACAGGGTACCACTGAAGCTTTCTTT.

The chain has TRBV12-3 or TRBV12-4 and TRBJ2-7, with TRBD2 matching over 9 bases. Germline trimming cut 6 bases from V and 7 bases from J; bases unmatched to any gene: 7. The CDR3 runs to 13 residues. The chain's CDR3 is CASSPGLAREQYF. The CDR3 bases are TGTGCCAGCAGCCCTGGACTAGCGCGGGAGCAGTACTTC.